The 16 T cell receptor beta chains below were found in one sample sequenced in a study of blood T cell repertoires in COVID-19. Using immunoSEQ multiplex PCR, the repertoire was profiled, and TCRdb retains in-frame clones only, with some absent. The data contain roughly 62,000 clones, about 85% of them seen just once; the ten biggest clones take up around 9.1%. Sequences were obtained from peripheral blood. The receptors were sampled from a human donor with acute or convalescent COVID-19. The donor label of this sample is uncertain.

This rearrangement joins TRBV7-9 to TRBJ2-3; 8 positions match TRBD1. The CDR3 consists of 14 residues. The ends lost 6 bases at V and 4 bases at J; junction bases unmatched: 6. Germline CDR1 and CDR2: SEHNR and FQNEAQ (reference sequence). CDR3 sequence: CASRGDRGADTQYF. CDR3 sequence (DNA): TGTGCCAGCAGGGGTGACAGGGGAGCAGATACGCAGTATTTT.

The genes are TRBV12-5 and TRBJ2-2; D is unclear. CDR3 size: 13 residues. V was clipped by 4 bases and J by 3 bases, with 6 bases between them. CDR1 is LGHNT and CDR2 is FRNRAP in the germline V gene. The CDR3, as DNA: TGTGCTAGTGGTTCCCGTTACACCGGGGAGCTGTTTTTT. Translated: CASGSRYTGELFF.

The chain carries TRBV15 and TRBJ1-2; 8 bases agree with TRBD1. Germline CDR1 is LNHNV and CDR2 is YYDKDF (reference sequence). The CDR3 covers 15 residues. Trimming took 1 base from V and 5 from J; bases not matched to a gene: 6. CDR3 protein: CATSRVGDRPYGYTF. The DNA for the CDR3 is TGTGCCACCAGCAGAGTTGGGGACAGGCCATATGGCTACACCTTC.

The V gene is TRBV19, the J gene TRBJ1-1; 8 bases map to TRBD1. CDR3 length: 15 amino acids. Germline V lookup: CDR1 LNHDA, CDR2 SQIVND (reference sequence). After removal of 7 bases from V and 1 base from J, the junction contained 8 bases not matched to a gene. CDR3: CASILTGASNTEAFF. Here the CDR3 DNA reads TGTGCCAGTATCTTGACAGGGGCTTCGAACACTGAAGCTTTCTTT. The whole variable domain, remainder taken from reference TRBV19 and TRBJ1-1, is DGGITQSPKYLFRKEGQNVTLSCEQNLNHDAMYWYRQDPGQGLRLIYYSQIVNDFQKGDIAEGYSVSREKKESFPLTVTSAQKNPTAFYLCASILTGASNTEAFFGQGTRLTVV.

This clone was counted a few times. The CDR3 sequence is CASSLSQVARAFF. CDR3 DNA: TGTGCCAGCAGTTTAAGTCAGGTGGCAAGAGCTTTCTTT. The chain combines TRBV12-3 or TRBV12-4 with TRBJ1-1; D gene ambiguous. V was trimmed by 2 bases and J by 10 bases, leaving 14 bases between them. The CDR3 is 13 residues long.

The chain uses TRBV18 and TRBJ2-2; D not resolved. CDR3 length: 13 amino acids. The germline V gene has CDR1 KGHSH and CDR2 LQKENI. Trimming removed 6 bases at V and 2 bases at J, with 7 bases between. The DNA for the CDR3 is TGTGCCAGCTCTTACTTAAACACCGGGGAGCTGTTTTTT. Its translation is CASSYLNTGELFF.

The J gene is TRBJ1-6, the V gene TRBV25-1; 8 bases are shared with TRBD1. CDR3 length equals 11 residues. Germline loops: CDR1 MGHDK, CDR2 SYGVNS. J was trimmed by 16 bases and V by 6 bases; bases with no gene match: 5. The CDR3 reads CASRGGQGLHF. The CDR3 DNA reads as TGTGCCAGCAGGGGTGGACAGGGTCTCCACTTT.

This rearrangement joins TRBV30 to TRBJ1-5, with TRBD1 as a possible D gene (6 bases). Trimming took 4 bases from V and 6 from J, leaving 10 bases between them. The CDR3 covers 12 residues. CDR1 is GTSNPN, CDR2 SVGIG, per germline (reference sequence). The CDR3: CAWNRAGQPQHF. The CDR3 DNA is TGTGCCTGGAACAGGGCTGGTCAGCCCCAGCATTTT. The whole variable domain, remainder taken from reference TRBV30 and TRBJ1-5, is SQTIHQWPATLVQPVGSPLSLECTVEGTSNPNLYWYRQAAGRGLQLLFYSVGIGQISSEVPQNLSASRPQDRQFILSSKKLLLSDSGFYLCAWNRAGQPQHFGDGTRLSIL.

The V gene is TRBV5-8, the J gene TRBJ1-2; 8 bases match TRBD1. This CDR3 has 16 amino acids. The V and J ends lost 5 bases and 4 bases, in that order; junction bases with no gene match: 13. Germline V gives CDR1 SGHTS, CDR2 YDEGEE. The CDR3 DNA reads TGTGCCAGCAGGTCAACCGGGAACAGGGGGGTCTATGGCTACACCTTC. Protein sequence: CASRSTGNRGVYGYTF.

The rearrangement links TRBV7-8 to TRBJ1-1; 9 bases agree with TRBD1. Germline V gene data show CDR1 as SGHVS and CDR2 as FQNEAQ. This CDR3 has 14 residues. V gave up 7 bases and J gave up 4 bases; unmatched junction bases: 7. In DNA form, the CDR3 reads TGTGCCAGCACCGTGGGACAGGGTACCACTGAAGCTTTCTTT. This translates into CASTVGQGTTEAFF.

The chain uses TRBV6-5 and TRBJ1-4; 11 nucleotides align to TRBD1. V trimming: 4 bases; J trimming: 6 bases; junction bases outside the gene matches: 7. The CDR3 consists of 16 residues. CDR1 is MNHEY and CDR2 is SVGAGI in the germline V gene. The CDR3 is CASSSTGTGGHEKLFF. CDR3 sequence (DNA): TGTGCCAGCAGTTCAACCGGGACAGGGGGTCATGAAAAACTGTTTTTT.

The V and J genes are TRBV19 and TRBJ2-7, with D tentatively TRBD1 (6 bases). Germline CDR1 LNHDA, CDR2 SQIVND (reference sequence). The CDR3 is 14 residues long. Trimming removed 3 bases from V and 6 bases from J, with 15 bases in between. The CDR3 sequence is CASSMGATPLEQYF. CDR3 DNA: TGTGCCAGTAGTATGGGGGCCACCCCTCTCGAGCAGTACTTC.

This clone was recorded once. The V call is TRBV2, the J call TRBJ2-7; TRBD1 aligns across 7 bases. The CDR3 extends over 13 amino acids. Germline trimming cut 6 bases from V and 4 bases from J; bases unmatched to any gene: 6. CDR1 is SNHLY, CDR2 FYNNEI, per germline. The CDR3 is CASRWDSGYEQYF. The CDR3 bases are TGTGCCAGCAGGTGGGACAGTGGATACGAGCAGTACTTC.

With respect to this clone: One junction end does not reproduce the germline sequence, and a read error may be involved. V and J are TRBV6-6 and TRBJ1-1; weak D call: TRBD1 (5 bases). This CDR3 comprises 15 residues. Germline values: CDR1 MNHNY, CDR2 SVGAGI (reference sequence). The CDR3 nucleotides are TGTGCCAGCACTTACCGTCCCCAGGGAGGCACTGAAGCTTTCTTT. Its protein is CASTYRPQGGTEAFF.

The CDR3 DNA is TGCGCCAGCAGCCCCGGGACTAGCGGAAACAATGAGCAGTTCTTC. Residues: CASSPGTSGNNEQFF. The chain has TRBV5-1 and TRBJ2-1; 11 bases map to TRBD2. The germline CDR1 and CDR2 sequences are SGHRS and YFSETQ. With 4 bases clipped from V and 5 bases from J, the junction kept 5 bases outside the gene matches. The CDR3 contains 15 residues.

V is TRBV7-3 and J is TRBJ2-7; 7 bases map to TRBD2. Per germline, CDR1 SGHTA and CDR2 FQGTGA. V gave up 8 bases and J gave up 4 bases; unmatched junction bases: 11. The CDR3 spans 14 residues. CDR3 sequence reads: CASAKVAGDYEQYF. The CDR3 bases are TGTGCCAGCGCTAAGGTCGCGGGGGATTACGAGCAGTACTTC.